One and the same sample provided the 5 T cell receptor beta chains below, sequenced in a study of vaccination effects on CD4 cells after COVID-19. The assay was immunoSEQ multiplex PCR, and TCRdb's table has in-frame clones only and misses some. The sample has tens of thousands of clones, about 80% seen once. No cognate antigen is known for these TCRs. After expansion with viral peptide pools in the ViraFEST assay, antigen-specific CD4+ T cells were sequenced. Cells that had been cultured for 10 days were the source of isolated CD4+ T cells. Nucleocapsid antibodies stayed negative before and after vaccination, showing no earlier SARS-CoV-2 infection. Sequencing used CD4+ T cells from PBMCs cultured with SARS-CoV-2 spike peptides, obtained before COVID-19 vaccination. The receptors come from a human donor who received a COVID-19 vaccine.

This sequence joins TRBV25-1 and TRBJ1-3; no definite D call. The V gene lost 1 base and the J gene lost 4 bases, with 14 bases spanning the gap. Germline V gene sequence: CDR1 MGHDK, CDR2 SYGVNS. The CDR3 covers 16 residues. The CDR3 sequence: CASSEFASPGGNTIYF. CDR3 DNA: TGTGCCAGCAGTGAATTCGCCTCCCCGGGCGGAAACACCATATATTTT. Full variable domain (rest looked up from reference TRBV25-1 and TRBJ1-3): EADIYQTPRYLVIGTGKKITLECSQTMGHDKMYWYQQDPGMELHLIHYSYGVNSTEKGDLSSESTVSRIRTEHFPLTLESARPSHTSQYLCASSEFASPGGNTIYFGEGSWLTVV.

The rearrangement links TRBV7-3 to TRBJ2-5; 8 bases are shared with TRBD1. The V segment lost 5 bases and the J segment 3 bases; nucleotides outside the gene matches: 11. Germline CDR1 reads SGHTA; CDR2 reads FQGTGA. The CDR3 extends over 16 amino acids. The CDR3 DNA reads TGTGCCAGCAGCAAGTACGGGACAGGAAAGAAAGAGACCCAGTACTTC. Protein sequence: CASSKYGTGKKETQYF.

With regard to this clone: The same CDR3 is also encoded by other DNA sequences in this sample. The chain couples TRBV5-5 to TRBJ1-2; a weak D match, TRBD1 (6 bases). Trimming pared 0 bases from V and 8 bases from J, leaving 11 bases between. Germline loops: CDR1 SGHKS, CDR2 YYEKEE (reference sequence). The CDR3 is 13 residues long. The CDR3 DNA is TGTGCCAGCAGCTTGGGAGGGACAAGCGGCTACACCTTC. It yields the protein CASSLGGTSGYTF.

The J gene is TRBJ2-1, the V gene TRBV28, with 9 positions matching TRBD1. Germline CDR1 reads MDHEN; CDR2 reads SYDVKM. The J segment lost 3 bases and the V segment lost 6 bases, leaving 6 bases of the junction unmatched. This CDR3 has 15 residues. CDR3 DNA: TGTGCCAGCAGCCCCGGACAGGGGATCTACAATGAGCAGTTCTTC. Its protein is CASSPGQGIYNEQFF.

This clone was seen a handful of times. The chain carries TRBV5-1 and TRBJ2-1; perhaps TRBD1 as D (6 bases). This CDR3 is 14 amino acids long. The germline gives CDR1 SGHRS, CDR2 YFSETQ. The V and J ends lost 1 base and 8 bases respectively, with 13 bases between them. This chain's CDR3 is CASSLQGKEDEQFF. Written as DNA, the CDR3 is TGCGCCAGCAGCTTGCAGGGGAAGGAAGATGAGCAGTTCTTC. Full variable domain (rest looked up from reference TRBV5-1 and TRBJ2-1): KAGVTQTPRYLIKTRGQQVTLSCSPISGHRSVSWYQQTPGQGLQFLFEYFSETQRNKGNFPGRFSGRQFSNSRSEMNVSTLELGDSALYLCASSLQGKEDEQFFGPGTRLTVL.